One sample yielded the 31 T cell receptor beta chains listed below, sequenced in a study of cytomegalovirus exposure and HLA in healthy donors. This PCR relied on a set of 60 Vbeta primers and 13 Jbeta primers. The table came from immunoSEQ multiplex PCR; TCRdb's copy has only in-frame clones and leaves some out. Its table records 35,000 to 45,000 clones. The sequenced sample consisted of PBMCs. The receptors come from a human donor in good health.

V usage is TRBV19 and J usage is TRBJ2-5, with TRBD1 matching 10 bases. The J call is in doubt because the DNA end fits TRBJ2-7 better. In germline, CDR1 is LNHDA, CDR2 SQIVND (reference sequence). This CDR3 comprises 13 residues. The DNA for the CDR3 is TGTGCCAGTGGACAGGGGGTCTCCTACGAGCAGTACTTC. Its translation: CASGQGVSYEQYF.

This rearrangement joins TRBV30 to TRBJ2-7, with D perhaps TRBD1 (6 bases). The V and J ends lost 3 bases and 3 bases respectively, with 12 bases between them. The CDR3 runs to 13 residues. The V gene's germline CDR1 is GTSNPN and CDR2 SVGIG (reference sequence). Here the CDR3 reads CAWSTQGYYEQYF. As DNA, the CDR3 is TGTGCCTGGAGCACACAGGGATACTACGAGCAGTACTTC. The full variable domain, with the rest looked up from reference TRBV30 and TRBJ2-7, is SQTIHQWPATLVQPVGSPLSLECTVEGTSNPNLYWYRQAAGRGLQLLFYSVGIGQISSEVPQNLSASRPQDRQFILSSKKLLLSDSGFYLCAWSTQGYYEQYFGPGTRLTVT.

The gene calls are TRBV7-8 and TRBJ1-2; 8 bases line up with TRBD1. This CDR3 contains 14 residues. Germline trimming cut 8 bases from V and 6 bases from J; bases unmatched to any gene: 11. Germline assignment: CDR1 SGHVS and CDR2 FQNEAQ. This chain's CDR3 is CASSTRAGGHGYTF. The CDR3 coding sequence is TGTGCCAGCTCAACCCGGGCAGGGGGCCATGGCTACACCTTC.

V is TRBV7-2 and J is TRBJ1-6; 7 bases map to TRBD1. J lost 7 bases, V lost 5 bases, and 11 bases had no gene match. The germline V gene encodes CDR1 SGHTA and CDR2 FQGNSA. This CDR3 region has 16 residues. The CDR3 DNA reads as TGTGCCAGCAGCCCCGCCGGGACAGAGTCCAATTCACCCCTCCACTTT. It yields the protein CASSPAGTESNSPLHF.

This chain joins TRBV6-6 and TRBJ1-2, with TRBD1 as a possible D gene (6 bases). CDR3 length equals 13 residues. V lost 2 bases to trimming and J lost 6 bases, with 10 bases between them. Germline V gene sequence: CDR1 MNHNY, CDR2 SVGAGI (reference sequence). The CDR3 nucleotides read TGTGCCAGCAGTTACCAGGGGATTGATGGCTACACCTTC. Residues: CASSYQGIDGYTF.

Regarding this clone: This specimen includes other DNA sequences encoding the same CDR3. V is TRBV5-1 and J is TRBJ1-4; the D gene is possibly TRBD1 (6 bases). CDR3 length: 16 amino acids. The germline V gene encodes CDR1 SGHRS and CDR2 YFSETQ. Trimming removed 2 bases at V and 2 bases at J, with 13 bases between. In DNA, the CDR3 is TGCGCCAGCAGCTTTGGGGGGGCAGTTACTAATGAAAAACTGTTTTTT. Its protein is CASSFGGAVTNEKLFF.

This sequence joins TRBV30 and TRBJ1-5; D not resolved. The germline V and J ends were trimmed by 0 bases and 9 bases, with 9 bases remaining between them. Germline lookup yields CDR1 GTSNPN and CDR2 SVGIG (reference sequence). This CDR3 is 12 amino acids long. CDR3 region: CAWSVEGRPQHF. CDR3 nucleotide sequence: TGTGCCTGGAGTGTTGAGGGTAGGCCCCAGCATTTT.

For this clone: Mismatch with germline at one junction end may stem from a read error. The chain joins TRBV30 to TRBJ1-1; tentative D call: TRBD1 (5 bases). Germline values: CDR1 GTSNPN, CDR2 SVGIG (reference sequence). CDR3 length equals 15 residues. CDR3 DNA: TGTGCCGGGAGTGTAGGGCAGGGAATAAACACTGAAGCTTTCTTT. It specifies CAGSVGQGINTEAFF. The variable domain in full, completed from reference TRBV30 and TRBJ1-1, reads SQTIHQWPATLVQPVGSPLSLECTVEGTSNPNLYWYRQAAGRGLQLLFYSVGIGQISSEVPQNLSASRPQDRQFILSSKKLLLSDSGFYLCAGSVGQGINTEAFFGQGTRLTVV.

The V call is TRBV7-3, the J call TRBJ2-1, with TRBD1 identical over 9 bases. This CDR3 contains 15 residues. From germline, CDR1 is SGHTA and CDR2 FQGTGA. V shed 5 bases, J shed 7 bases, and the junction held 9 bases outside the gene matches. This chain's CDR3 is CASSRGQGGVNEQFF. The CDR3 DNA sequence: TGTGCCAGCAGCAGGGGACAGGGCGGAGTGAATGAGCAGTTCTTC.

The gene calls are TRBV5-5 and TRBJ1-5; D gene ambiguous. The germline V and J ends were trimmed by 0 bases and 4 bases, with 5 bases remaining between them. Germline CDR1 SGHKS, CDR2 YYEKEE (reference sequence). The CDR3 is 13 residues long. This chain's CDR3 is CASSLGQNQPQHF. CDR3 DNA: TGTGCCAGCAGCTTGGGGCAGAATCAGCCCCAGCATTTT. The full variable domain, in which reference TRBV5-5 and TRBJ1-5 provide the parts outside the CDR3, is DAGVTQSPTHLIKTRGQQVTLRCSPISGHKSVSWYQQVLGQGPQFIFQYYEKEERGRGNFPDRFSARQFPNYSSELNVNALLLGDSALYLCASSLGQNQPQHFGDGTRLSIL.

The chain recombines TRBV4-2 with TRBJ2-1; 9 bases align to TRBD2. The germline CDR1 and CDR2 sequences are LGHNA and YNFKEQ. The CDR3 contains 17 residues. Trimming at V came to 4 bases and at J to 0 bases, leaving 7 bases not matched to a gene. CDR3 DNA sequence: TGTGCCAGCAGCCCGCTCGGCGGGGGGGCCTCCTACAATGAGCAGTTCTTC. As protein: CASSPLGGGASYNEQFF.

The V call is TRBV19, the J call TRBJ2-5; D is possibly TRBD2 (5 bases). V was shortened by 2 bases and J by 4 bases, with 5 bases between the two germline ends. Germline V CDR1 and CDR2: LNHDA, SQIVND (reference sequence). The CDR3 extends over 12 amino acids. CDR3 nucleotide sequence: TGTGCCAGTAGTATACGGGGAGAGACCCAGTACTTC. The encoded protein is CASSIRGETQYF.

The chain links TRBV28 to TRBJ2-3; 12 bases are shared with TRBD1. Germline V gives CDR1 MDHEN, CDR2 SYDVKM. This CDR3 has 19 residues. Germline trimming cut 4 bases from V and 2 bases from J; bases unmatched to any gene: 13. CDR3 loop: CASSSPGTGGAVNTDTQYF. In nucleotides, the CDR3 is TGTGCCAGCAGTTCCCCCGGGACAGGGGGCGCGGTCAACACAGATACGCAGTATTTT. The variable domain in full, completed from reference TRBV28 and TRBJ2-3, reads DVKVTQSSRYLVKRTGEKVFLECVQDMDHENMFWYRQDPGLGLRLIYFSYDVKMKEKGDIPEGYSVSREKKERFSLILESASTNQTSMYLCASSSPGTGGAVNTDTQYFGPGTRLTVL.

The chain is built from TRBV5-1 and TRBJ1-3; 8 bases line up with TRBD1. CDR1 SGHRS and CDR2 YFSETQ come from the germline V gene. The trim removed 5 bases at V and 6 bases at J, leaving 7 bases unmatched. The CDR3 loop spans 14 amino acids. CDR3 loop: CASRTTGGENTIYF. In nucleotides, the CDR3 is TGCGCCAGCAGGACCACAGGGGGGGAAAACACCATATATTTT. Filled out from reference TRBV5-1 and TRBJ1-3, the complete variable domain reads KAGVTQTPRYLIKTRGQQVTLSCSPISGHRSVSWYQQTPGQGLQFLFEYFSETQRNKGNFPGRFSGRQFSNSRSEMNVSTLELGDSALYLCASRTTGGENTIYFGEGSWLTVV.

The rearrangement uses TRBV5-4 and TRBJ2-2; the match to TRBD1 covers 8 bases. This CDR3 has 16 amino acids. Germline V gene lookup returns CDR1 SGHNT and CDR2 YYREEE (reference sequence). With 4 bases clipped from V and 2 bases from J, the junction kept 7 bases outside the gene matches. CDR3 sequence reads: CASSADRGKNTGELFF. The CDR3 DNA reads TGTGCCAGCAGCGCCGACAGGGGTAAAAACACCGGGGAGCTGTTTTTT.

This chain connects TRBV10-3 to TRBJ1-2, with a tentative D call TRBD1 (5 bases). Trimming took 2 bases from V and 3 from J, leaving 13 bases between them. The CDR3 loop spans 15 amino acids. The germline CDR1 and CDR2 sequences are ENHRY and SYGVKD. The CDR3 region has the DNA TGTGCCATCAGTGAGGGTCGGGGGAATGACTATGGCTACACCTTC. It translates to CAISEGRGNDYGYTF.

This chain joins TRBV7-9 and TRBJ1-1; D is unresolved. Germline-derived CDR1 and CDR2 are SEHNR and FQNEAQ (reference sequence). This CDR3 comprises 12 residues. Between the trimmed V and J ends, which lost 5 bases and 5 bases, there was a span of 9 bases. The DNA for the CDR3 is TGTGCCAGCAGCCTAACTCGGACTGAAGCTTTCTTT. It is translated as CASSLTRTEAFF.

The J gene is TRBJ1-2, the V gene TRBV5-1; D is uncertain. This CDR3 is 13 amino acids long. V lost 2 bases and J 4 bases, leaving 9 bases between the germline ends. CDR1 is SGHRS and CDR2 is YFSETQ in the germline V gene. The CDR3 is CASSFGQSYGYTF. The CDR3 nucleotides read TGCGCCAGCAGCTTTGGGCAGAGCTATGGCTACACCTTC.

The gene calls are TRBV6-5 and TRBJ2-7; D might be TRBD2 (6 bases). The V and J ends lost 6 bases and 0 bases respectively, with 15 bases between them. The CDR3 consists of 15 residues. Germline CDR1 reads MNHEY; CDR2 reads SVGAGI. CDR3: CASRGGLPSSYEQYF. The CDR3 DNA follows: TGTGCCAGCAGGGGAGGACTCCCCAGCTCCTACGAGCAGTACTTC.

About this clone: Other nucleotide sequences in the sample specify the same CDR3. The V call is TRBV11-3, the J call TRBJ2-1; perhaps TRBD2 as D (5 bases). The CDR3 runs to 17 residues. The germline gives CDR1 SGHNT, CDR2 YENEEA. The ends were cut back, 2 bases at V and 7 bases at J, with 21 bases in the middle. The CDR3 loop is CASSLRSRGLDYNEQFF. The CDR3 DNA sequence: TGTGCCAGCAGCTTAAGGTCCCGTGGGCTCGACTATAATGAGCAGTTCTTC. The full variable domain, completed using reference TRBV11-3 and TRBJ2-1, is EAGVVQSPRYKIIEKKQPVAFWCNPISGHNTLYWYLQNLGQGPELLIRYENEEAVDDSQLPKDRFSAERLKGVDSTLKIQPAELGDSAVYLCASSLRSRGLDYNEQFFGPGTRLTVL.

This sequence joins TRBV5-5 and TRBJ1-2; D gene uncertain. V was trimmed by 8 bases and J by 6 bases, leaving 20 bases between them. The CDR3 runs 14 residues. Germline V CDR1 and CDR2: SGHKS, YYEKEE (reference sequence). CDR3 loop: CASSFALEIDGYTF. The CDR3 nucleotides read TGTGCCAGTTCCTTCGCGTTGGAGATAGATGGCTACACCTTC.

This CDR3 is CASIRDNTYEQYF. The CDR3 nucleotides read TGTGCCTCTATCCGGGACAACACCTACGAGCAGTACTTC. The chain carries TRBV30 and TRBJ2-7; possible D gene TRBD1, 6 bases. Trimming pared 7 bases from V and 2 bases from J, leaving 15 bases between. The CDR3 is made up of 13 amino acids. The germline gives CDR1 GTSNPN, CDR2 SVGIG (reference sequence).

This chain connects TRBV27 to TRBJ1-5, with 9 positions matching TRBD1. CDR3 length: 14 residues. V shed 6 bases, J shed 7 bases, and the junction held 7 bases outside the gene matches. Looked up from germline, CDR1 is MNHEY and CDR2 is SMNVEV (reference sequence). CDR3 sequence (DNA): TGTGCCAGCAGCCCTACAGGGGGCGACCAGCCCCAGCATTTT. It specifies CASSPTGGDQPQHF.

This rearrangement joins TRBV9 to TRBJ1-3; D remains unclear. Germline CDR1 and CDR2: SGDLS and YYNGEE. Trimming stripped 6 bases from V and 0 bases from J, with 13 bases between. This CDR3 contains 15 residues. The CDR3 region is CASTPTPSSGNTIYF. The DNA for the CDR3 is TGTGCCAGCACCCCGACACCGAGCTCTGGAAACACCATATATTTT.

Comment on this clone: A read error may account for a junction end that differs from germline. CDR3 region: CASSEAYRFTDKQYF. The CDR3 DNA sequence: TGTGCCAGCAGTGAAGCGTACAGATTCACAGATAAGCAGTATTTT. This rearrangement joins TRBV6-1 to TRBJ2-3, with D hard to call. Germline lookup yields CDR1 MNHNS and CDR2 SASEGT. The CDR3 extends over 15 amino acids.

The rearrangement uses TRBV5-4 and TRBJ1-1; possibly TRBD1 for D (5 bases). The V gene lost 1 base and the J gene lost 1 base, with 8 bases spanning the gap. CDR3 size: 14 residues. Germline CDR1 SGHNT, CDR2 YYREEE (reference sequence). DNA of the CDR3: TGTGCCAGCAGCTTGCAGGGTCGGAACACTGAAGCTTTCTTT. It specifies CASSLQGRNTEAFF.

The V call is TRBV19, the J call TRBJ2-3; tentative D call: TRBD2 (6 bases). V dropped 3 bases and J dropped 1 base, with 17 bases sitting between them. Per germline, CDR1 LNHDA and CDR2 SQIVND (reference sequence). The CDR3 totals 17 residues. The CDR3 sequence is CASSMTRRGGRTDTQYF. CDR3 in DNA: TGTGCCAGTAGTATGACCCGGAGGGGCGGTCGCACAGATACGCAGTATTTT.

The gene calls are TRBV7-6 and TRBJ2-7, with D unclear. The germline gives CDR1 SGHVS, CDR2 FNYEAQ. Trimming pared 1 base from V and 2 bases from J, leaving 9 bases between. This CDR3 contains 14 residues. For the CDR3, the DNA is TGTGCCAGCAGCTTAGAAGAAACTACCTACGAGCAGTACTTC. Residues: CASSLEETTYEQYF.

The chain employs TRBV6-1 and TRBJ1-6; D remains ambiguous. CDR1 MNHNS and CDR2 SASEGT come from the germline V gene. Trimming shortened V by 2 bases and J by 6 bases, and 17 bases separated the two germline ends. This CDR3 is built from 17 residues. The CDR3 loop reads CASSEWSALRGNSPLHF. DNA of the CDR3: TGTGCCAGCAGTGAATGGTCAGCTCTTCGGGGTAATTCACCCCTCCACTTT.

As for this clone: Other DNA sequences in the sample encode the same CDR3. V gene TRBV18 combines with J gene TRBJ1-6, with D maybe TRBD1 (6 bases). V was trimmed by 5 bases and J by 7 bases, leaving 12 bases between them. Per germline, CDR1 KGHSH and CDR2 LQKENI. The CDR3 contains 14 residues. The CDR3 bases are TGTGCCAGCTCAGCCGGACAGTTAAATTCACCCCTCCACTTT. Its protein product is CASSAGQLNSPLHF.

This chain uses TRBV2 with TRBJ2-7; the D gene is possibly TRBD1 (5 bases). CDR1 and CDR2 (germline): SNHLY, FYNNEI. The CDR3 is 14 amino acids. The germline V and J ends were trimmed by 2 bases and 2 bases, with 10 bases remaining between them. The CDR3 region has the DNA TGTGCCAGCAGTGAAAGGGGTATCGCCTACGAGCAGTACTTC. Protein: CASSERGIAYEQYF.